This T cell receptor beta chain was sequenced during a study of identical twins. Concerning this clonotype: What it binds is unknown.

Findings and limits, study-wide: The abundant beta clonotypes from cord blood had fewer insertions, and memory repertoires had none of this.

TCRdb re-analysed the 5' RACE reads in MiXCR, keeping a single row per CDR3 protein. The sample records approximately 210,000 distinct CDR3 sequences, around 9.6% being singletons. The CDR3 runs 16 residues. Deletions cut 7 bases from V and 4 bases from J, with 22 bases between. The source material was memory (CD45RO+) T cells sorted from blood. This clonotype originated in a woman between 18 and 29 years old in good health. This chain joins TRBV12-3 or TRBV12-4 and TRBJ1-1; a possible D gene is TRBD1 (6 bases). CDR3 in DNA: TGTGCCAGCAACATAAACTTAGGGGGTATCGGCACTGAAGCTTTCTTT. It encodes CASNINLGGIGTEAFF.